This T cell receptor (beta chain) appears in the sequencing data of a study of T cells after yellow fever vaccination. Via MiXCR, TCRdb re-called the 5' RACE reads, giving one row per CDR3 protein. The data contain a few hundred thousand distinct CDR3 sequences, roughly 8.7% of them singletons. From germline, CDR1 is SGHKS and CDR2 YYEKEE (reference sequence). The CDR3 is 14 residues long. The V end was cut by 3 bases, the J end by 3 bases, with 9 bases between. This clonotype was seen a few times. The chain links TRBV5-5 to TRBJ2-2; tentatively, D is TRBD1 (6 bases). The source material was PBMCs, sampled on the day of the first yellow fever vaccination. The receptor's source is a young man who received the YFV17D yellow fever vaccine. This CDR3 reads CASSSWTDTGELFF. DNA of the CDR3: TGTGCCAGCAGCTCCTGGACAGACACCGGGGAGCTGTTTTTT.